A selection of T cell receptor beta chains follows, all from one sample in a study of T cells expressing NK-cell markers. TCRdb derives one entry per CDR3 protein from the 5' RACE reads, leaving out DNA. The clone table shows 150,000 to 180,000 distinct CDR3 sequences, with the ten largest holding less than 40%. Source material: blood T cells: a sorted CD56 or NKG2C T cell subset, CD4+ or CD8+ T cells, or bulk PBMC T cells (not recorded which). The receptor source for this set is a woman in her forties or fifties in good health. The CDR3 runs from the conserved cysteine through the conserved F or W. Fields, in order: CDR3 protein, CDR3 length, V gene, J gene.

CDR3: CASSEAQVNTEAFF; length: 14; V: TRBV2; J: TRBJ1-1
CDR3: CASQRTKLDATGELFF; length: 16; V: TRBV9; J: TRBJ2-2
CDR3: CASSEGDGGTDTQYF; length: 15; V: TRBV5-5; J: TRBJ2-3
CDR3: CASDRLGYTGELFF; length: 14; V: TRBV7-9; J: TRBJ2-2
CDR3: CATIYGTDYGYTF; length: 13; V: TRBV24-1; J: TRBJ1-2
CDR3: CSALPGGFGYTF; length: 12; V: TRBV20-1; J: TRBJ1-2
CDR3: CASSRDGTEAFF; length: 12; V: TRBV7-6; J: TRBJ1-1
CDR3: CASSRTSGNNEQFF; length: 14; V: TRBV5-1; J: TRBJ2-1
CDR3: CASSYGDTYEQYF; length: 13; V: TRBV6-5; J: TRBJ2-7
CDR3: CASSRDRSSGNTIYF; length: 15; V: TRBV7-6; J: TRBJ1-3
CDR3: CASSLDSPNEKLFF; length: 14; V: TRBV7-9; J: TRBJ1-4
CDR3: CASTGVLGTDTQYF; length: 14; V: TRBV27; J: TRBJ2-3
CDR3: CASSQGTNSYNEQFF; length: 15; V: TRBV3-1; J: TRBJ2-1
CDR3: CASSPGGMSPLHF; length: 13; V: TRBV5-6; J: TRBJ1-6
CDR3: CASSLSHSVSGELFF; length: 15; V: TRBV12-3/TRBV12-4; J: TRBJ2-2
CDR3: CASSLGQNIQYF; length: 12; V: TRBV7-9; J: TRBJ2-4
CDR3: CASSQGPQGGTDTQYF; length: 16; V: TRBV4-2; J: TRBJ2-3
CDR3: CASSQARVETNEKLFF; length: 16; V: TRBV4-1; J: TRBJ1-4
CDR3: CASSQPGTEKETQYF; length: 15; V: TRBV23-1; J: TRBJ2-5
CDR3: CASSPRLITDTQYF; length: 14; V: TRBV3-1; J: TRBJ2-3
CDR3: CATQASANQETQYF; length: 14; V: TRBV24-1; J: TRBJ2-5
CDR3: CASSPEAGGPDTQYF; length: 15; V: TRBV7-9; J: TRBJ2-3
CDR3: CASTYPSGQGLNEQFF; length: 16; V: TRBV7-6; J: TRBJ2-1
CDR3: CSAFDRDTTIPGLGNNEQFF; length: 20; V: TRBV20-1; J: TRBJ2-1
CDR3: CASSFRPSGSGTYNEQFF; length: 18; V: TRBV5-1; J: TRBJ2-1
CDR3: CSVFGINTEAFF; length: 12; V: TRBV29-1; J: TRBJ1-1
CDR3: CASTIWTSASDTQYF; length: 15; V: TRBV12-3/TRBV12-4; J: TRBJ2-3
CDR3: CASSFTIEQFF; length: 11; V: TRBV7-9; J: TRBJ2-1
CDR3: CASSLDSPLVAEAFF; length: 15; V: TRBV5-1; J: TRBJ1-1
CDR3: CASLTPYQETQYF; length: 13; V: TRBV2; J: TRBJ2-5
CDR3: CASRARTSGNNEQFF; length: 15; V: TRBV7-2; J: TRBJ2-1
CDR3: CSVVSAVHSGVQFF; length: 14; V: TRBV29-1; J: TRBJ2-1
CDR3: CASGLATDTQYF; length: 12; V: TRBV6-5; J: TRBJ2-3
CDR3: CASITSGSYNEQFF; length: 14; V: TRBV14; J: TRBJ2-1